This T cell receptor beta chain is drawn from a study of T cell repertoires in cytomegalovirus infection. Study-wide results and caveats: Clonotypes of TCR beta that were HLA-C-restricted and CMV-specific dominated the ex vivo response.

TCRdb re-analysed the reads in MiXCR, keeping a single row per CDR3 protein. The profile shows about 700,000 distinct CDR3 sequences, approximately 33% of them singletons. On this clonotype itself: Antigen unknown.

The CDR3 sequence is 15 residues long. Germline V gene lookup returns CDR1 SGHAT and CDR2 FQNNGV. The J segment lost 1 base and the V segment lost 5 bases, leaving 5 bases of the junction unmatched. Source: cultured PBMCs, taken from culture after CMV antigen stimulation. The clonotype originates from a human donor in good health (CMV status not recorded). Some clones in this sample may be carry-over from other donors' samples. The chain recombines TRBV11-2 with TRBJ2-5; 9 bases align to TRBD2. The DNA for the CDR3 is TGTGCCAGCAGCCGTAGCGGGAGCGCCCAAGAGACCCAGTACTTC. Translation gives CASSRSGSAQETQYF.